The T cell receptor (beta chain) under discussion was sequenced for a study of radiation and T cells in renal cell carcinoma. Study outcomes and limitations: Baseline intratumoral clonotype presence is unknown without pretreatment biopsies. From baseline, blood top tumor clonotypes peaked at 2 weeks post-radiation.

As to this clone: What it binds is unknown.

Time point indicated: baseline pretreatment blood. Treatment of the sample: 15 Gy SBRT to primary tumor, nephrectomy 4 weeks later. Some clones are missing from TCRdb's copy, which holds only in-frame ones; the method was immunoSEQ multiplex PCR. The table lists 130,000 to 150,000 clones, nearly 90% of them singletons. CDR3 length: 13 amino acids. Germline V gene lookup returns CDR1 SGHVS and CDR2 FQNEAQ. Trimming stripped 1 base from V and 6 bases from J, with 6 bases between. The sample in question was blood, obtained from a patient whose treatment included radiotherapy and nephrectomy. The chain joins TRBV7-8 to TRBJ2-2, with D hard to call. The clonotype was recovered from a woman between 45 and 60 years old with renal cell carcinoma. The CDR3 is CASSLVFPGELFF. DNA for the CDR3: TGTGCCAGCAGCTTAGTGTTTCCCGGGGAGCTGTTTTTT.